The 18 T cell receptor beta chains below were found in one sample sequenced in a study of blood T cell repertoires in COVID-19. Sequenced by immunoSEQ multiplex PCR; TCRdb stores in-frame clones only, minus some. The sample consists of some 31,000 clones, 85% of them appearing once. The sample consisted of peripheral blood. The receptors originated from a human donor with acute or convalescent COVID-19. The donor label of this sample is uncertain.

The chain has TRBV3-1 (or the pseudogene TRBV3-2) and TRBJ2-7; 7 nucleotides match TRBD2. V gave up 1 base and J gave up 3 bases; unmatched junction bases: 0. This CDR3 comprises 13 residues. The germline gives CDR1 LGHDT, CDR2 YNNKEL (reference sequence). In DNA, the CDR3 is TGTGCCAGCAGCCAAGGGGGGGGCTACGAGCAGTACTTC. It codes for CASSQGGGYEQYF.

The CDR3 reads CASSRSSYEQYF. The CDR3 DNA sequence: TGTGCCAGCAGCCGGAGCTCCTACGAGCAGTACTTC. This chain uses TRBV6-2 or TRBV6-3 with TRBJ2-7; D remains ambiguous. CDR3 size: 12 residues. V was cut by 6 bases and J by 0 bases, with 6 bases left in between. Germline CDR1 reads MNHEY; CDR2 reads SVGEGT.

This chain links TRBV7-9 with TRBJ1-2; TRBD1 matches at 10 bases. The CDR3 extends over 18 amino acids. J was trimmed by 5 bases and V by 4 bases; bases with no gene match: 16. Per the germline V gene, CDR1 is SEHNR and CDR2 is FQNEAQ (reference sequence). The CDR3 sequence: CASSSLPPGQGPTYGYTF. CDR3 DNA: TGTGCCAGCAGCTCCCTCCCCCCGGGACAGGGGCCGACATATGGCTACACCTTC.

V usage is TRBV7-9 and J usage is TRBJ2-3; possibly TRBD2 for D (7 bases). The CDR3 runs to 14 residues. Germline CDR1 SEHNR, CDR2 FQNEAQ (reference sequence). Trimming removed 2 bases from V and 2 bases from J, with 8 bases in between. CDR3 in DNA: TGTGCCAGCAGCTTACGGGGGGCCACAGATACGCAGTATTTT. Translation: CASSLRGATDTQYF.

J is TRBJ2-7 and V is TRBV6-5; 9 bases are a match to TRBD2. The trim removed 3 bases at V and 4 bases at J, leaving 7 bases unmatched. Looked up from germline, CDR1 is MNHEY and CDR2 is SVGAGI. The CDR3 runs to 15 residues. CDR3 protein: CASSYYLAGSYEQYF. The CDR3 nucleotides are TGTGCCAGCAGTTATTATCTAGCGGGGTCTTACGAGCAGTACTTC.

The chain uses TRBV10-3 and TRBJ2-3; the D is unclear. V lost 5 bases, J lost 0 bases, and 6 bases lay in between. The CDR3 spans 13 residues. Germline V gives CDR1 ENHRY, CDR2 SYGVKD. CDR3 sequence (DNA): TGTGCCATCAGTCTGGAGAGCACAGATACGCAGTATTTT. Translated: CAISLESTDTQYF.

The genes are TRBV6-2 or TRBV6-3 and TRBJ2-7, with D hard to call. Germline V gene lookup returns CDR1 MNHEY and CDR2 SVGEGT. The germline V and J ends were trimmed by 6 bases and 6 bases, with 15 bases remaining between them. The CDR3 has 13 residues. DNA for the CDR3: TGTGCCAGCAGCTTCCCAGGTTCGGTCGAGCAGTACTTC. Translation gives CASSFPGSVEQYF.

The rearrangement uses TRBV5-8 and TRBJ1-1; D is possibly TRBD1 (5 bases). From germline, CDR1 is SGHTS and CDR2 YDEGEE. Trimming left V 0 bases short and J 12 bases short, with 15 bases between. The CDR3 contains 13 residues. The CDR3 loop reads CASSLARQGISFF. Here the CDR3 DNA reads TGTGCCAGCAGCTTGGCCCGCCAGGGTATATCTTTCTTT.

The chain combines TRBV7-2 with TRBJ1-5, with TRBD1 identical over 8 bases. CDR1 and CDR2 (germline): SGHTA, FQGNSA. V lost 4 bases and J lost 8; bases outside the gene matches: 10. The CDR3 totals 15 residues. The CDR3 DNA reads TGTGCCAGCAGCTCCATCGGACAGGGAAAAAAGCCCCAGCATTTT. Its protein product is CASSSIGQGKKPQHF.

This sequence joins TRBV19 and TRBJ2-6; 10 bases agree with TRBD1. The germline CDR1 and CDR2 sequences are LNHDA and SQIVND (reference sequence). Germline trimming cut 9 bases from V and 4 bases from J; bases unmatched to any gene: 15. CDR3 size: 18 residues. The CDR3 DNA is TGTGCCAGGGAAGTAGGACAGGGGGTGCGTAAGGGGGCCAACGTCCTGACTTTC. Amino acids: CAREVGQGVRKGANVLTF.

The V gene is TRBV6-4, the J gene TRBJ2-3, with 8 bases identical to TRBD2. This CDR3 region has 16 residues. The germline gives CDR1 MRHNA, CDR2 SNTAGT. The trim removed 4 bases at V and 4 bases at J, leaving 10 bases unmatched. Here the CDR3 reads CASSVRGGDDADTQYF. Here the CDR3 DNA reads TGTGCCAGCAGTGTCCGGGGGGGCGATGATGCAGATACGCAGTATTTT.

The chain uses TRBV20-1 and TRBJ1-1; 10 bases agree with TRBD1. The CDR3 is made up of 13 amino acids. J gave up 4 bases and V 3 bases, and 2 bases lay outside the gene matches. Looked up from germline, CDR1 is DFQATT and CDR2 is SNEGSKA (reference sequence). The CDR3 loop is CSASGTGVTEAFF. CDR3 DNA: TGCAGTGCTAGTGGGACAGGGGTCACTGAAGCTTTCTTT.

The rearrangement uses TRBV4-1 and TRBJ1-6; D call uncertain. Germline V lookup: CDR1 MGHRA, CDR2 YSYEKL. With 1 base removed from V and 0 bases from J, the gap between germline ends came to 13 bases. The CDR3 is 18 residues long. The DNA of the CDR3 is TGCGCCAGCAGCCAAGCGCGAGGGCCGAGCTCCTATAATTCACCCCTCCACTTT. Its protein product is CASSQARGPSSYNSPLHF.

The chain joins TRBV11-1 to TRBJ2-7; D is uncertain. This CDR3 is built from 14 residues. Germline lookup yields CDR1 SGHAT and CDR2 FQDESV (reference sequence). V was cut by 2 bases and J by 4 bases, with 12 bases left in between. The CDR3 loop reads CASSLSEIKYEQYF. The CDR3 region has the DNA TGTGCCAGCAGCTTATCCGAGATCAAATACGAGCAGTACTTC.

The chain combines TRBV30 with TRBJ1-3, with D perhaps matching TRBD1 (5 bases). This CDR3 is built from 13 residues. V dropped 6 bases and J dropped 2 bases, with 11 bases sitting between them. Germline V gene sequence: CDR1 GTSNPN, CDR2 SVGIG (reference sequence). Here the CDR3 reads CACGRGAGNTIYF. CDR3 DNA: TGTGCCTGTGGACGGGGGGCTGGAAACACCATATATTTT.

The CDR3 DNA is TGTGCCAGCAGTTCCCCAAGGGGAAACTATGGCTACACCTTC. This gives the protein CASSSPRGNYGYTF. The chain recombines TRBV7-2 with TRBJ1-2; perhaps TRBD1 as D (5 bases). In germline, CDR1 is SGHTA, CDR2 FQGNSA. The CDR3 runs 14 residues. Trimming left V 6 bases short and J 2 bases short, with 13 bases between.

The rearrangement uses TRBV6-5 and TRBJ2-7, with TRBD2 matching 10 bases. Germline CDR1 and CDR2: MNHEY and SVGAGI. V trimming: 0 bases; J trimming: 3 bases; junction bases outside the gene matches: 5. This CDR3 region has 16 residues. CDR3 sequence reads: CASSYSQLAGFYEQYF. The CDR3 bases are TGTGCCAGCAGTTACTCACAACTAGCGGGATTCTACGAGCAGTACTTC.

A few counts support this clone. Written as DNA, the CDR3 is TGTGCCTGCCTGAATTCACCCCTCCACTTT. Translating it yields CACLNSPLHF. This chain uses TRBV30 with TRBJ1-6; no clear D. Germline V gives CDR1 GTSNPN, CDR2 SVGIG (reference sequence). V dropped 6 bases and J dropped 7 bases, with 4 bases sitting between them. There are 10 residues in the CDR3.